What follows describes a single TCR beta chain. This entry belongs to a study of patients and donors after allogeneic stem cell transplantation. CDR1 ENHRY and CDR2 SYGVKD come from the germline V gene. V lost 2 bases and J lost 5; bases outside the gene matches: 2. The CDR3 spans 14 residues. TCRdb re-derived calls from the RT-PCR reads in MiXCR, one entry per CDR3 protein. The sample includes fewer than 25,000 distinct CDR3 sequences, roughly two fifths of them seen just once. This clonotype was sampled from a human donor who was either an allogeneic HSCT recipient or a stem cell or donor lymphocyte infusion donor (not recorded which). It is not recorded whose cells these are; they may come from a transplant donor. The sequencing sample was made of blood, either unsorted or a sorted T cell fraction (not recorded which). V gene TRBV10-3 combines with J gene TRBJ1-2, with TRBD1 identical over 10 bases. This chain's CDR3 is CAISEQDRGYGYTF. CDR3 in DNA: TGTGCCATCAGTGAGCAGGACAGGGGGTATGGCTACACCTTC.